The text below deals with one T cell receptor beta chain. Looked up from germline, CDR1 is LGHNA and CDR2 is YNFKEQ. Trimming cost V 1 base and J 2 bases; bases outside gene matches: 5. This CDR3 region has 17 residues. Study processing details: Reference gene primer amplification yielded estimated nucleated cell counts. Sequenced by immunoSEQ multiplex PCR; TCRdb stores in-frame clones only, minus some. V, J and clone size reflect that table, while D and trimming were determined from the DNA. This sample yields over 70,000 clones, of which approximately 88% are seen a single time; around 10% belongs to the top ten. The sample comes from a study of blood T cell repertoires in COVID-19. Study overall: COVID-19 samples, acute and convalescent, were from the United States, Italy and Spain. From T cells, B-cell-depleted T cells, or PBMCs came the material, which was cDNA or gDNA.

Material for sequencing was peripheral blood. The source of this sequence is a man aged 80 or over with acute or convalescent COVID-19. V usage is TRBV4-2 and J usage is TRBJ2-5, with 12 bases aligning to TRBD2. The CDR3 bases are TGTGCCAGCAGCCAAGGGACTAGCGGGGAATGGCAAGAGACCCAGTACTTC. This translates into CASSQGTSGEWQETQYF.